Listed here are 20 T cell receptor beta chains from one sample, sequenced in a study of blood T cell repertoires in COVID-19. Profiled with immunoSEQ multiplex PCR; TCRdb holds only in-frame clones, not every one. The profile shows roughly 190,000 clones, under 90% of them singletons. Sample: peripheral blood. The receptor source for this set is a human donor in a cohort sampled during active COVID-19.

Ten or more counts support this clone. The CDR3 loop is CASSPRRRRQETQYF. Written as DNA, the CDR3 is TGTGCCAGCAGTCCCAGACGGAGACGACAAGAGACCCAGTACTTC. V and J are TRBV2 and TRBJ2-5; D not resolved. This CDR3 spans 15 amino acids. With 5 bases removed from V and 2 bases from J, the gap between germline ends came to 15 bases. Germline V CDR1 and CDR2: SNHLY, FYNNEI.

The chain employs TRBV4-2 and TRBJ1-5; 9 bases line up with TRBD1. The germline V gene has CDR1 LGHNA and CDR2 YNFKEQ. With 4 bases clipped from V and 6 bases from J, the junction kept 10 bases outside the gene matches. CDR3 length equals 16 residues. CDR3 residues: CASSRLLGQGLQPQHF. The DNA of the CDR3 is TGTGCCAGCAGCCGACTCTTGGGACAGGGTCTTCAGCCCCAGCATTTT.

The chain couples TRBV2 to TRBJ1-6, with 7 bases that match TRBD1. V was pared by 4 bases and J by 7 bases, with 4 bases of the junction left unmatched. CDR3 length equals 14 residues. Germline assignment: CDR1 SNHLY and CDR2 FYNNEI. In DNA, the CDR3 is TGTGCCAGCAGTGGTTCGGGACAGAATTCACCCCTCCACTTT. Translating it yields CASSGSGQNSPLHF. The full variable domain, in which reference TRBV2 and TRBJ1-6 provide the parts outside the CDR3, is EPEVTQTPSHQVTQMGQEVILRCVPISNHLYFYWYRQILGQKVEFLVSFYNNEISEKSEIFDDQFSVERPDGSNFTLKIRSTKLEDSAMYFCASSGSGQNSPLHFGNGTRLTVT.

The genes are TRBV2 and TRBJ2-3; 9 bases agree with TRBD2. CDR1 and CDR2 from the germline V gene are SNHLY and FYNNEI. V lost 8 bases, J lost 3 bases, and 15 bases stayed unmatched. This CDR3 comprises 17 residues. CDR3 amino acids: CASGRAREGPTTDTQYF. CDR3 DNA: TGTGCCAGCGGGAGGGCGCGGGAGGGCCCAACGACAGATACGCAGTATTTT.

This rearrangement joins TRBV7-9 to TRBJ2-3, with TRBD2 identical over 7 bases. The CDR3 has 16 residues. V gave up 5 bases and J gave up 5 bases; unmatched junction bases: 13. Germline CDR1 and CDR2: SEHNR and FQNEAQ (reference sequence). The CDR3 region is CASSLRWEGRRDTQYF. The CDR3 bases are TGTGCCAGCAGCCTTCGGTGGGAGGGCAGGAGAGATACGCAGTATTTT.

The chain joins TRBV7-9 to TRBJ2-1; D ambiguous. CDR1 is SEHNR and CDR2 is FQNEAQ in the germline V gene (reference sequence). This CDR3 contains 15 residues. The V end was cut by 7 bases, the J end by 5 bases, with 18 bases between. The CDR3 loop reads CASTISQSLDNEQFF. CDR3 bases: TGTGCCAGCACCATAAGTCAGAGCCTAGACAATGAGCAGTTCTTC.

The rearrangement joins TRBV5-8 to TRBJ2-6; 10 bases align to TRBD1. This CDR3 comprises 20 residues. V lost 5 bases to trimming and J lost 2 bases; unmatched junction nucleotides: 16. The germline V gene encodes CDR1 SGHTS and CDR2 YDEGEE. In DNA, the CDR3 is TGTGCCAGCAGTCAAGGATCCCTGGGACAGGGGCTTGCTGGGGCCAACGTCCTGACTTTC. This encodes CASSQGSLGQGLAGANVLTF.

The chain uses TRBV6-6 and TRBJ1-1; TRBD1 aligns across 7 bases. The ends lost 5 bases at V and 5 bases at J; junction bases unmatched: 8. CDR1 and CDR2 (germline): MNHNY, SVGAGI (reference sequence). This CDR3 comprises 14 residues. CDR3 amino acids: CASSQKGQRTEAFF. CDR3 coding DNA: TGTGCCAGCAGTCAGAAGGGACAGCGAACTGAAGCTTTCTTT.

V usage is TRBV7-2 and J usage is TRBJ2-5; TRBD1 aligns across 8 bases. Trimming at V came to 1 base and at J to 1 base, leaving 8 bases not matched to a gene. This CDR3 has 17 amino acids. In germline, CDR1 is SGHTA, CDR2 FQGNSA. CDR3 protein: CASSLGGAGGRQETQYF. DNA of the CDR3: TGTGCCAGCAGCTTAGGGGGGGCAGGGGGCCGCCAAGAGACCCAGTACTTC.

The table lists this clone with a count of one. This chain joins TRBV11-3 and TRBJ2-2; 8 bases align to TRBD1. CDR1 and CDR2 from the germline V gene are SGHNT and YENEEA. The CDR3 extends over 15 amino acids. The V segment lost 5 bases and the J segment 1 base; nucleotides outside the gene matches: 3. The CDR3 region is CASSPGTGNTGELFF. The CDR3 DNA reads TGTGCCAGCAGCCCGGGGACAGGGAACACCGGGGAGCTGTTTTTT.

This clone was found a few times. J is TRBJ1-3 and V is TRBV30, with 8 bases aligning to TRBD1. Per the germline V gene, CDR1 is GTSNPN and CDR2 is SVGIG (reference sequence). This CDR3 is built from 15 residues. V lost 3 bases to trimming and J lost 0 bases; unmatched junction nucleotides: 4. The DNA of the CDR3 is TGTGCCTGGAGGGATACAGGGGGCTCTGGAAACACCATATATTTT. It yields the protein CAWRDTGGSGNTIYF.

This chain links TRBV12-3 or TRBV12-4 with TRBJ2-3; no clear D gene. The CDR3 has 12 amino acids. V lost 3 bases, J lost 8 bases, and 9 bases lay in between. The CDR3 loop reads CASSLSSRTQYF. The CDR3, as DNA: TGTGCCAGCAGTTTGAGTAGCCGTACGCAGTATTTT.

CDR3 coding DNA: TGTGCCAGCAGCCGGGACAGGGTGGTAGGAGCTTTCTTT. Its translation is CASSRDRVVGAFF. The rearrangement uses TRBV5-6 and TRBJ1-1; 9 nucleotides agree with TRBD1. CDR3 length equals 13 residues. Germline CDR1 is SGHDT and CDR2 is YYEEEE. The V and J ends lost 4 bases and 10 bases, in that order; junction bases with no gene match: 8.

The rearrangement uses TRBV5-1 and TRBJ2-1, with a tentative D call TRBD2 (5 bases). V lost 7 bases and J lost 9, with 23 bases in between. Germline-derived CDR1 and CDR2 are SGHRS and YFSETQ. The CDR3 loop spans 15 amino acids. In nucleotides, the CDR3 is TGCGCCAGCCGGGATGTGAGGGATAACAATAGTGAGCAGTTCTTC. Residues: CASRDVRDNNSEQFF.

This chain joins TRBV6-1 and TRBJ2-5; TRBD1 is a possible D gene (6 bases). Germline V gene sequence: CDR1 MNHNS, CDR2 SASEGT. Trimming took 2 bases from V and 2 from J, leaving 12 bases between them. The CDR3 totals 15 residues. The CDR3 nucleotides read TGTGCCAGCAGTGAAAGGACAGCCGGGCAAGAGACCCAGTACTTC. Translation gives CASSERTAGQETQYF.

The CDR3 sequence is CASGRRTGELFF. CDR3 bases: TGTGCCAGCGGTAGGAGGACCGGGGAGCTGTTTTTT. The genes are TRBV6-5 and TRBJ2-2; tentative D call: TRBD2 (5 bases). The V and J ends lost 8 bases and 5 bases respectively, with 9 bases between them. CDR1 is MNHEY, CDR2 SVGAGI, per germline. This CDR3 contains 12 residues.

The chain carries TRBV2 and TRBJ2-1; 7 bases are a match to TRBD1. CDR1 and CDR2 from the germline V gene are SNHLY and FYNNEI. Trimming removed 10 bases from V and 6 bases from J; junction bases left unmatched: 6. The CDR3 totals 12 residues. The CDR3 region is CAITDRVNEQFF. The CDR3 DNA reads TGTGCCATCACAGACAGGGTCAATGAGCAGTTCTTC.

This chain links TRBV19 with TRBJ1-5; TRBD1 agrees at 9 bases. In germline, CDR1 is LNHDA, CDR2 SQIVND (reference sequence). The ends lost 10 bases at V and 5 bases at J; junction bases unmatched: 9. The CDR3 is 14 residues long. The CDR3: CATNKGQGHQPQHF. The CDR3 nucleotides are TGTGCCACCAATAAGGGACAGGGTCATCAGCCCCAGCATTTT.

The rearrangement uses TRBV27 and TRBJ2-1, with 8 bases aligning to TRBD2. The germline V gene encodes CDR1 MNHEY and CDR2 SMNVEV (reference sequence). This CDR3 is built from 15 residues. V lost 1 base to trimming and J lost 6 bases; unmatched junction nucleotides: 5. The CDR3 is CASSLLGLGANEQFF. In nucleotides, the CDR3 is TGTGCCAGCAGTTTATTGGGACTAGGGGCCAATGAGCAGTTCTTC.

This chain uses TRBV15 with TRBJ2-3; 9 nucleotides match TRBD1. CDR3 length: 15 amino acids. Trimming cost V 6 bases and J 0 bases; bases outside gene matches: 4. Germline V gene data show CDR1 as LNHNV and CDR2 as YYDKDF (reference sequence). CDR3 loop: CATRWTGESTDTQYF. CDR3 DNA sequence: TGTGCCACCAGGTGGACAGGGGAAAGCACAGATACGCAGTATTTT.